The source of this TCR beta chain is a study of T-cell reconstitution after alpha-beta-depleted transplantation in children. Germline loops: CDR1 LNHDA, CDR2 SQIVND (reference sequence). The V end lost 7 bases, the J end lost 0 bases, and 10 bases lay between the germline ends. The CDR3 is made up of 15 amino acids. This sample's TCRbeta library carried unique molecular identifier barcodes. TCRdb processed the PCR reads anew with MiXCR; each CDR3 protein has one entry. The sample includes under 60,000 distinct CDR3 sequences, under 6% of them seen just once. General observations from the study: Reportedly, alpha-beta T cells present about two months post-transplant originated from several hundred expanded clones of graft origin.

Points on this clonotype: The target antigen is unknown.

This receptor was obtained from a female patient aged 2-9 years who had a stem cell transplant for aplastic anemia, so the T cells may come from the graft donor. The sequenced sample was PBMCs, mostly from graft donor cells, obtained 60 days after TCRalphabeta/CD19-depleted stem cell transplant. The gene calls are TRBV19 and TRBJ2-6; D remains unclear. The CDR3 protein is CASTVVSSGANVLTF. In nucleotides, the CDR3 is TGTGCCAGTACCGTGGTGTCCTCTGGGGCCAACGTCCTGACTTTC.